A single TCR beta chain is shown here with its context. These data belong to a study of blood T cell repertoires in COVID-19. Study details: T cells, B-cell-depleted T cells, or PBMCs supplied cDNA or gDNA.

The CDR3 runs 15 residues. The ends were cut back, 1 base at V and 5 bases at J, with 13 bases in the middle. Germline loops: CDR1 SNHLY, CDR2 FYNNEI. Assay used: immunoSEQ multiplex PCR; TCRdb lists only in-frame clones, some missing. The sample lists nearly 200,000 clones; roughly nine tenths were seen once. The TCR comes from a woman younger than 30 who had recovered from COVID-19. The chain couples TRBV2 to TRBJ2-3; D possibly corresponds to TRBD2 (5 bases). Sequencing used PBMCs or T cells enriched from blood (not recorded which). Here the CDR3 reads CASSEGPLALDTQYF. CDR3 in DNA: TGTGCCAGCAGTGAAGGCCCTCTAGCACTAGATACGCAGTATTTT.